Listed here are 32 T cell receptor beta chains from one sample, sequenced in a study of T cell changes during pregnancy in multiple sclerosis. Some clones are missing from TCRdb's copy, which holds only in-frame ones; the method was immunoSEQ multiplex PCR. This table holds some 99,000 clones, approximately 94% found once. The specimen comprised peripheral blood, sampled after pregnancy. The receptor set was obtained from a female donor with multiple sclerosis, enrolled in a pregnancy study.

The chain combines TRBV13 with TRBJ1-2; D ambiguous. Trimming pared 2 bases from V and 0 bases from J, leaving 4 bases between. Germline V gene data show CDR1 as PRHDT and CDR2 as FYEKMQ (reference sequence). The CDR3 is 13 residues long. The CDR3 DNA is TGTGCCAGCAGCTTAACACCTAACTATGGCTACACCTTC. Its translation: CASSLTPNYGYTF.

The chain employs TRBV5-5 and TRBJ1-5; D gene uncertain. The V and J ends lost 0 bases and 3 bases respectively, with 10 bases between them. Germline assignment: CDR1 SGHKS and CDR2 YYEKEE (reference sequence). The CDR3 has 15 residues. Here the CDR3 DNA reads TGTGCCAGCAGCTTGGGGCTCTCGAACAATCAGCCCCAGCATTTT. Its translation: CASSLGLSNNQPQHF.

This clone has a single count. This chain joins TRBV30 and TRBJ2-3; the D gene is possibly TRBD2 (6 bases). CDR3 length equals 14 residues. The V end was cut by 1 base, the J end by 0 bases, with 8 bases between. CDR1 GTSNPN and CDR2 SVGIG come from the germline V gene (reference sequence). CDR3 nucleotide sequence: TGTGCCTGGAGTGGGGGACTTAGCACAGATACGCAGTATTTT. Translating gives CAWSGGLSTDTQYF.

The sample holds one count of this clone. Written as DNA, the CDR3 is TGCGCCAGCAGCCAAGCCTCAGGGGGCCTCAATCAGCCCCAGCATTTT. It is translated as CASSQASGGLNQPQHF. V and J are TRBV4-1 and TRBJ1-5; 8 bases fit TRBD1. Trimming cost V 1 base and J 3 bases; bases outside gene matches: 5. This CDR3 region has 16 residues. CDR1 MGHRA and CDR2 YSYEKL come from the germline V gene.

The rearrangement uses TRBV25-1 and TRBJ2-1; 8 bases are shared with TRBD2. J lost 12 bases, V lost 7 bases, and 20 bases had no gene match. The V gene's germline CDR1 is MGHDK and CDR2 SYGVNS. The CDR3 contains 16 residues. CDR3 residues: CASTPGLAGRTTGQFF. CDR3 nucleotide sequence: TGTGCCAGCACTCCTGGGCTAGCGGGCCGGACAACGGGGCAGTTCTTC.

This chain uses TRBV11-2 with TRBJ1-2; a possible D gene is TRBD1 (6 bases). The CDR3 runs 14 residues. Trimming took 0 bases from V and 8 from J, leaving 13 bases between them. CDR1 is SGHAT, CDR2 FQNNGV, per germline. The CDR3 is CASSLDLGGGGYTF. The CDR3 coding sequence is TGTGCCAGCAGCTTAGATTTGGGCGGGGGCGGCTACACCTTC.

J is TRBJ2-3 and V is TRBV28; perhaps TRBD2 as D (5 bases). V was shortened by 6 bases and J by 5 bases, with 15 bases between the two germline ends. Germline V gives CDR1 MDHEN, CDR2 SYDVKM. The CDR3 runs to 14 residues. The CDR3 loop is CASSPVGLGDTQYF. The DNA of the CDR3 is TGTGCCAGCAGCCCGGTAGGACTGGGAGATACGCAGTATTTT.

The chain has TRBV5-4 and TRBJ2-4; D is unresolved. Germline-derived CDR1 and CDR2 are SGHNT and YYREEE (reference sequence). The ends were cut back, 4 bases at V and 2 bases at J, with 7 bases in the middle. This CDR3 has 13 residues. CDR3 nucleotides: TGTGCCAGCAGCCAGGTCTCCAAAAACATTCAGTACTTC. Translated, it gives CASSQVSKNIQYF.

The chain recombines TRBV15 with TRBJ2-1, with TRBD1 matching over 10 bases. The V gene's germline CDR1 is LNHNV and CDR2 YYDKDF (reference sequence). Losses at the gene ends were 1 base for V and 6 bases for J; bases not matched to a gene: 9. CDR3 size: 17 residues. CDR3 protein: CATSRAPRTGGINEQFF. For the CDR3, the DNA is TGTGCCACCAGCAGAGCCCCTAGGACAGGGGGGATCAATGAGCAGTTCTTC.

The chain combines TRBV6-5 with TRBJ2-7; TRBD2 aligns across 8 bases. After removal of 0 bases from V and 8 bases from J, the junction contained 12 bases not matched to a gene. The CDR3 has 16 residues. From germline, CDR1 is MNHEY and CDR2 SVGAGI. CDR3: CASSYSASSGSLKQYF. For the CDR3, the DNA is TGTGCCAGCAGTTACTCGGCCAGCAGCGGGAGTCTTAAGCAGTACTTC.

This CDR3 reads CASSAGTGGPDTQYF. The CDR3 coding sequence is TGTGCCAGCAGTGCCGGGACAGGGGGCCCAGATACGCAGTATTTT. J is TRBJ2-3 and V is TRBV6-6; 12 nucleotides line up with TRBD1. The CDR3 is made up of 15 amino acids. J lost 4 bases, V lost 5 bases, and 4 bases had no gene match. The V gene's germline CDR1 is MNHNY and CDR2 SVGAGI (reference sequence).

The chain uses TRBV19 and TRBJ1-5; D is unresolved. Germline CDR1 and CDR2: LNHDA and SQIVND (reference sequence). CDR3 length: 13 amino acids. V gave up 7 bases and J gave up 7 bases, with 14 bases separating them. In nucleotides, the CDR3 is TGTGCCAGTAATCCCTCACTGTCCCAGCCCCAGCATTTT. This translates into CASNPSLSQPQHF.

The chain recombines TRBV5-5 with TRBJ2-5; D may be TRBD1 (5 bases). Trimming removed 0 bases at V and 5 bases at J, with 8 bases between. In germline, CDR1 is SGHKS, CDR2 YYEKEE (reference sequence). The CDR3 extends over 13 amino acids. The CDR3 DNA follows: TGTGCCAGCAGCTTGGTAGGGGTGGAGACCCAGTACTTC. It specifies CASSLVGVETQYF.

V gene TRBV7-9 combines with J gene TRBJ2-1, with D unclear. Between the trimmed V and J ends, which lost 5 bases and 9 bases, there was a span of 14 bases. Germline assignment: CDR1 SEHNR and CDR2 FQNEAQ (reference sequence). The CDR3 is made up of 13 amino acids. The CDR3 protein is CASSIYLGFEQFF. DNA for the CDR3: TGTGCCAGCAGCATCTACCTAGGATTTGAGCAGTTCTTC.

The rearrangement links TRBV19 to TRBJ1-1; 8 bases are a match to TRBD1. The CDR3 has 14 amino acids. V lost 4 bases to trimming and J lost 1 base; unmatched junction nucleotides: 2. Germline CDR1 reads LNHDA; CDR2 reads SQIVND (reference sequence). The chain's CDR3 is CASSKGQENTEAFF. In DNA, the CDR3 is TGTGCCAGTAGTAAGGGACAGGAGAACACTGAAGCTTTCTTT. Complete variable domain (other parts from reference TRBV19 and TRBJ1-1): DGGITQSPKYLFRKEGQNVTLSCEQNLNHDAMYWYRQDPGQGLRLIYYSQIVNDFQKGDIAEGYSVSREKKESFPLTVTSAQKNPTAFYLCASSKGQENTEAFFGQGTRLTVV.

This chain connects TRBV6-5 to TRBJ2-1; TRBD1 might be the D (6 bases). The ends were cut back, 6 bases at V and 0 bases at J, with 12 bases in the middle. Germline values: CDR1 MNHEY, CDR2 SVGAGI. The CDR3 has 15 residues. The CDR3 region has the DNA TGTGCCAGCAGCAAGGACAGAAGCTCCTACAATGAGCAGTTCTTC. Amino acid sequence: CASSKDRSSYNEQFF.

The V gene is TRBV11-2, the J gene TRBJ2-1; 8 bases are shared with TRBD2. Germline loops: CDR1 SGHAT, CDR2 FQNNGV. The CDR3 covers 17 residues. J was trimmed by 2 bases and V by 5 bases; bases with no gene match: 11. CDR3 in DNA: TGTGCCAGCAGCCTTACCCGGGGGGGGAGTCCCTACAATGAGCAGTTCTTC. It is translated as CASSLTRGGSPYNEQFF.

To note about this clone: The DNA is left out, because the CDR3 cannot be placed on it with certainty; the CDR3 is given as TCRdb lists it. This chain links TRBV7-2 with TRBJ2-2; the table assigns TRBD2, which was not confirmed against the DNA. Both ends counted, the CDR3 spans 15 residues. In germline, CDR1 is SGHTA, CDR2 FQGNSA. The CDR3: CASSLAGRRAGELFF.

The chain links TRBV19 to TRBJ1-1, with D tentatively TRBD1 (6 bases). This CDR3 region has 14 residues. CDR1 and CDR2 (germline): LNHDA, SQIVND (reference sequence). V lost 6 bases to trimming and J lost 4 bases, with 15 bases between them. CDR3 protein: CASRVREGVTEAFF. For the CDR3, the DNA is TGTGCCAGTAGGGTCCGCGAGGGGGTCACTGAAGCTTTCTTT. Together with reference TRBV19 and TRBJ1-1, the CDR3 gives the full variable domain: DGGITQSPKYLFRKEGQNVTLSCEQNLNHDAMYWYRQDPGQGLRLIYYSQIVNDFQKGDIAEGYSVSREKKESFPLTVTSAQKNPTAFYLCASRVREGVTEAFFGQGTRLTVV.

This clone was observed a single time. The chain combines TRBV5-1 with TRBJ2-7; TRBD2 might be the D (6 bases). The CDR3 is 13 residues long. Between the trimmed V and J ends, which lost 0 bases and 4 bases, there was a span of 8 bases. Germline CDR1 is SGHRS and CDR2 is YFSETQ. DNA for the CDR3: TGCGCCAGCAGCTTGGGAGGGACTTACGAGCAGTACTTC. This translates into CASSLGGTYEQYF.

This clone showed up just a few times. The junction departs from the called germline gene at one end, perhaps through a read error. The chain employs TRBV5-8 and TRBJ1-5; no clear D. This CDR3 is built from 11 residues. The V gene's germline CDR1 is SGHTS and CDR2 YDEGEE. The CDR3 DNA reads TGTGCCAGCAGCTATATAGGAGCAACTACGTTT. It yields the protein CASSYIGATTF.

This clone was seen a single time. The chain uses TRBV5-6 and TRBJ2-1; TRBD1 agrees at 12 bases. CDR3 length: 16 residues. Looked up from germline, CDR1 is SGHDT and CDR2 is YYEEEE. V lost 7 bases, J lost 7 bases, and 12 bases stayed unmatched. CDR3 nucleotides: TGTGCCAGCCAACCGTCCGGGACAGGGGGCTTGAATGAGCAGTTCTTC. Its translation is CASQPSGTGGLNEQFF.

This chain joins TRBV5-1 and TRBJ2-6, with D possibly matching TRBD2 (5 bases). Per germline, CDR1 SGHRS and CDR2 YFSETQ. The CDR3 runs 13 residues. The germline V and J ends were trimmed by 7 bases and 2 bases, with 7 bases remaining between them. CDR3 sequence reads: CASSEAGANVLTF. CDR3 in DNA: TGCGCCAGCTCGGAGGCTGGGGCCAACGTCCTGACTTTC. The full variable domain, completed using reference TRBV5-1 and TRBJ2-6, is KAGVTQTPRYLIKTRGQQVTLSCSPISGHRSVSWYQQTPGQGLQFLFEYFSETQRNKGNFPGRFSGRQFSNSRSEMNVSTLELGDSALYLCASSEAGANVLTFGAGSRLTVL.

The chain recombines TRBV5-1 with TRBJ2-7; 8 bases agree with TRBD1. Germline V lookup: CDR1 SGHRS, CDR2 YFSETQ. The CDR3 has 16 amino acids. V was pared by 1 base and J by 2 bases, with 8 bases of the junction left unmatched. Written as DNA, the CDR3 is TGCGCCAGCAGCTTGACTCCGGGACAGGCCGCCTACGAGCAGTACTTC. Amino acids: CASSLTPGQAAYEQYF. Combining the CDR3 with reference TRBV5-1 and TRBJ2-7 gives the whole variable domain KAGVTQTPRYLIKTRGQQVTLSCSPISGHRSVSWYQQTPGQGLQFLFEYFSETQRNKGNFPGRFSGRQFSNSRSEMNVSTLELGDSALYLCASSLTPGQAAYEQYFGPGTRLTVT.

This clone was observed a single time. The chain joins TRBV28 to TRBJ2-3; possibly TRBD2 for D (5 bases). This CDR3 has 16 residues. Germline loops: CDR1 MDHEN, CDR2 SYDVKM. Trimming pared 6 bases from V and 14 bases from J, leaving 30 bases between. The CDR3 sequence: CASSEVAPRRARERYF. In DNA form, the CDR3 reads TGTGCCAGCAGCGAAGTAGCGCCTCGTCGGGCTCGTGAGCGGTATTTT.

The chain couples TRBV7-8 to TRBJ1-5; TRBD1 aligns across 7 bases. After removal of 5 bases from V and 6 bases from J, the junction contained 7 bases not matched to a gene. CDR1 is SGHVS, CDR2 FQNEAQ, per germline. This CDR3 spans 14 amino acids. The CDR3 loop is CASSPPGGRQPQHF. For the CDR3, the DNA is TGTGCCAGCAGCCCGCCAGGGGGTCGTCAGCCCCAGCATTTT.

This chain connects TRBV2 to TRBJ2-7; D is undetermined. The CDR3 is 15 residues long. Germline V CDR1 and CDR2: SNHLY, FYNNEI. V lost 7 bases and J lost 3, with 19 bases in between. CDR3 loop: CASTPRNSFYYEQYF. The CDR3 nucleotides are TGTGCCAGCACCCCCCGGAACAGCTTTTACTACGAGCAGTACTTC.

V gene TRBV2 combines with J gene TRBJ2-3; TRBD2 agrees at 10 bases. The CDR3 contains 16 residues. The V and J ends lost 4 bases and 3 bases, in that order; junction bases with no gene match: 7. Germline CDR1 and CDR2: SNHLY and FYNNEI. The CDR3 protein is CASSVLAGEITDTQYF. Written as DNA, the CDR3 is TGTGCCAGCAGTGTCCTAGCGGGAGAGATTACAGATACGCAGTATTTT.

The rearrangement uses TRBV28 and TRBJ2-5, with 12 bases matching TRBD2. The CDR3 totals 17 residues. The V and J ends lost 6 bases and 2 bases, in that order; junction bases with no gene match: 10. Germline V gene lookup returns CDR1 MDHEN and CDR2 SYDVKM. The CDR3 DNA sequence: TGTGCCAGCAGAGAACCGGGACTAGCGGGCCGGCAAGAGACCCAGTACTTC. Translated: CASREPGLAGRQETQYF.

Here the CDR3 reads CASSISDRGPIDTQYF. CDR3 coding DNA: TGTGCCAGCTCGATCTCGGACAGGGGGCCAATCGATACGCAGTATTTT. V gene TRBV2 combines with J gene TRBJ2-3; TRBD1 matches 11 bases. The V gene end was trimmed by 8 bases and the J gene end by 6 bases; junction bases not matched to a gene: 13. This CDR3 is built from 16 residues. Per the germline V gene, CDR1 is SNHLY and CDR2 is FYNNEI. The variable domain in full, completed from reference TRBV2 and TRBJ2-3, reads EPEVTQTPSHQVTQMGQEVILRCVPISNHLYFYWYRQILGQKVEFLVSFYNNEISEKSEIFDDQFSVERPDGSNFTLKIRSTKLEDSAMYFCASSISDRGPIDTQYFGPGTRLTVL.

This chain joins TRBV27 and TRBJ2-3; 9 nucleotides line up with TRBD1. Losses at the gene ends were 3 bases for V and 3 bases for J; bases not matched to a gene: 7. CDR1 is MNHEY and CDR2 is SMNVEV in the germline V gene (reference sequence). The length of the CDR3 is 16 residues. For the CDR3, the DNA is TGTGCCAGCAGTTTCCTCCTGACAGGGGGGACAGATACGCAGTATTTT. Its protein product is CASSFLLTGGTDTQYF.

V and J are TRBV29-1 and TRBJ1-5, with 7 bases identical to TRBD1. The CDR3 consists of 12 residues. Germline assignment: CDR1 SQVTM and CDR2 ANQGSEA. V was pared by 4 bases and J by 5 bases, with 2 bases of the junction left unmatched. The CDR3 protein is CSVVQGDQPQHF. Here the CDR3 DNA reads TGCAGCGTTGTTCAGGGGGATCAGCCCCAGCATTTT.